This paragraph reports one T cell receptor beta chain. This entry is derived from a study of T cell responses to AZD1222 COVID-19 vaccine. Method: immunoSEQ multiplex PCR; TCRdb's copy keeps in-frame clones and lacks some. Of roughly 96,000 clones listed, almost 90% were seen once; the top ten hold 26%. Germline CDR1 is KGHDR and CDR2 is SFDVKD. The V and J ends lost 4 bases and 0 bases respectively, with 9 bases between them. The CDR3 sequence is 14 residues long. The sequence was obtained from an adult in good health. This sequence joins TRBV24-1 and TRBJ2-7; D unclear. The source was peripheral blood, collected on day 0 of AZD1222 vaccination. The CDR3 DNA reads as TGTGCCACCAGTGACGGCTCTCTCTCCTACGAGCAGTACTTC. Translation: CATSDGSLSYEQYF.